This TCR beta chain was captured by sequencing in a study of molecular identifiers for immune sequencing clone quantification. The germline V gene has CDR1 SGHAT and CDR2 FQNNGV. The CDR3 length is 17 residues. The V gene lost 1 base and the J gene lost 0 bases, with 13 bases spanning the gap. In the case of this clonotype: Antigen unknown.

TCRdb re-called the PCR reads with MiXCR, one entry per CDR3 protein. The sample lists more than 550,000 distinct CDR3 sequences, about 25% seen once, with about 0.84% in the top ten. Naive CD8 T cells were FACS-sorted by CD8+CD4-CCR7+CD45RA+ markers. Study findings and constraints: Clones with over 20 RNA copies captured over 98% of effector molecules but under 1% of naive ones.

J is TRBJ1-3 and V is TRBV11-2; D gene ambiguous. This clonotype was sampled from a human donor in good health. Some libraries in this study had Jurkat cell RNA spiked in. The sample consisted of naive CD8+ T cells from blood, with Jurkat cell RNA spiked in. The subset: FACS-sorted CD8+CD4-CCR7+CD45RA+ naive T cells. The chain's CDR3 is CASSLGRQTTSGNTIYF. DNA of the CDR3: TGTGCCAGCAGCTTAGGCAGGCAAACCACCTCTGGAAACACCATATATTTT.